This TCR beta chain was identified during a study of T-cell memory formation after mild COVID-19. General study points: The authors did not confirm SARS-CoV-2 specificity of second-wave clones peaking day 37. CD4/CD8 balance characterized clones contracting day 15 to 85, and CD4+ skew characterized later expanders.

Barcoded TCR alpha and TCR beta cDNA libraries with UMIs came from 5'RACE using constant-segment primers. One entry per CDR3 protein results from TCRdb running MiXCR on the 5' RACE reads. This sample has 250,000 to 300,000 distinct CDR3 sequences, with 15% to 20% found just once. V was pared by 0 bases and J by 2 bases, with 6 bases between. Germline V CDR1 and CDR2: LGHNA, YSLEER. This CDR3 comprises 14 residues. Concerning this clonotype: Its target is unknown.

Sequencing used PBMCs or a T cell subset sorted from them (not recorded which). The J gene is TRBJ2-3, the V gene TRBV4-3, with no clear D. This receptor was identified in a man younger than 35 who had mild COVID-19 (a few samples of this study predate the infection). Cell type and time point are not known. The CDR3 DNA sequence: TGCGCCAGCAGCCAAGACCACGTCACAGATACGCAGTATTTT. This gives the protein CASSQDHVTDTQYF.